The clone carrying this T cell receptor beta chain was found many times. This sample stems from a study of spatial heterogeneity in lung cancer. The presence of a unique molecular identifier marked each TCR cDNA molecule. TCRdb re-analysed the 5' RACE reads in MiXCR, keeping a single row per CDR3 protein. The sample includes roughly 21,000 distinct CDR3 sequences, 3% to 4% of them seen just once. Time point here: sample taken at primary tumor resection. Whole RNA obtained from tumor, nontumor lung or frozen PBMC underwent sequencing without sorting. The CDR3 contains 14 residues. Trimming at V came to 1 base and at J to 5 bases, leaving 2 bases not matched to a gene. Germline V gene sequence: CDR1 SGHVS, CDR2 FNYEAQ.

The chain joins TRBV7-6 to TRBJ1-1; 9 bases line up with TRBD1. This clonotype was sampled from a female donor with early-stage non-small cell lung cancer. The sequencing used PBMCs, collected at surgery. CDR3 amino acids: CASSLETGGTEAFF. The CDR3 DNA is TGTGCCAGCAGCTTAGAGACAGGGGGTACTGAAGCTTTCTTT.